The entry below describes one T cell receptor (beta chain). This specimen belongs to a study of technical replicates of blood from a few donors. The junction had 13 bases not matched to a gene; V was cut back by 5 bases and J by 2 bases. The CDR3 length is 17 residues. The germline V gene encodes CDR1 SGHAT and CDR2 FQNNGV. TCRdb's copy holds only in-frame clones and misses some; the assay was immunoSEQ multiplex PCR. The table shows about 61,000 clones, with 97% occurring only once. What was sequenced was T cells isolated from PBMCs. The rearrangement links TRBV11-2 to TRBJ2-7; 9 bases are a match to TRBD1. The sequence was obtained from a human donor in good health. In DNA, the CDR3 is TGTGCCAGCAGCCGAGAATTGGGACAGGGCATTCCCTACGAGCAGTACTTC. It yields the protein CASSRELGQGIPYEQYF.